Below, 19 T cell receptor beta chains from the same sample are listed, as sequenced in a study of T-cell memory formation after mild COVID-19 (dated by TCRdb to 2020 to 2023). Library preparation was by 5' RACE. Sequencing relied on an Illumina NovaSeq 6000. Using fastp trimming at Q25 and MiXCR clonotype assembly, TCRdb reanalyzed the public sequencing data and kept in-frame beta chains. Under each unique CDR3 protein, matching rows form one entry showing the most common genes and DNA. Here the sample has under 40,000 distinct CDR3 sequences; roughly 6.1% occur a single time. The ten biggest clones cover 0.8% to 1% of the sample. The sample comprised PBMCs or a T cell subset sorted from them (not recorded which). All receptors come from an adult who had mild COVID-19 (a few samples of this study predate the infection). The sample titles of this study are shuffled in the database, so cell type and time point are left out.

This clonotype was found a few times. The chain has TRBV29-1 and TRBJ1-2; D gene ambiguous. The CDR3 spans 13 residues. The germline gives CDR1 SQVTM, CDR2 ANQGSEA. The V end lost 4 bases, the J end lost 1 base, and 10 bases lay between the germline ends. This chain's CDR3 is CSVGRELNYGYTF. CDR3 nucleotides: TGCAGCGTTGGGAGAGAACTTAACTATGGCTACACCTTC.

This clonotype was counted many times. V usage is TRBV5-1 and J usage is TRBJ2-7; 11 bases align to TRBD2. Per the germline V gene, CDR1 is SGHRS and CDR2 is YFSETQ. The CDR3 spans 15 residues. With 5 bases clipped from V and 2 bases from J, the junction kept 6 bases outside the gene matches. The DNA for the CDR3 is TGCGCCAGCAGATCCATAGCGGGAGGGACCTACGAGCAGTACTTC. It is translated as CASRSIAGGTYEQYF.

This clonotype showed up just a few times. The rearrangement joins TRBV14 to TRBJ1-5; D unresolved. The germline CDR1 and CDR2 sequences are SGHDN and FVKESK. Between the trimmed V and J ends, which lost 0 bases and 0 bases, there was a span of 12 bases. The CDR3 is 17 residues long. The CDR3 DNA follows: TGTGCCAGCAGCCAAGAGCTTGGGCCTTATAGCAATCAGCCCCAGCATTTT. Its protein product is CASSQELGPYSNQPQHF.

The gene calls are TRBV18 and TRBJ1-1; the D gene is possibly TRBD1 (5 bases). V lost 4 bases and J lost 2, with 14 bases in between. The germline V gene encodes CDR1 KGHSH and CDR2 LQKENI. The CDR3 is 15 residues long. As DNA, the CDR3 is TGTGCCAGCTCACTCCGGGACTCTGGCAACACTGAAGCTTTCTTT. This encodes CASSLRDSGNTEAFF. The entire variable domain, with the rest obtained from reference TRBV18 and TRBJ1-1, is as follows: NAGVMQNPRHLVRRRGQEARLRCSPMKGHSHVYWYRQLPEEGLKFMVYLQKENIIDESGMPKERFSAEFPKEGPSILRIQQVVRGDSAAYFCASSLRDSGNTEAFFGQGTRLTVV.

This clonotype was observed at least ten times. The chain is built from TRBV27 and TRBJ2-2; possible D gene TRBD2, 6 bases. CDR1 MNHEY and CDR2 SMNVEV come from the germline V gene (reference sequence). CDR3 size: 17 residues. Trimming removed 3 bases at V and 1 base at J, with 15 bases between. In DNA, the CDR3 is TGTGCCAGCAGTTTGATAATTTGGGGGGAGAACACCGGGGAGCTGTTTTTT. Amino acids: CASSLIIWGENTGELFF.

The CDR3 region has the DNA TGTGCCACCGGGGGAAAGACAGGGCTGGATTCACCCCTCCACTTT. It specifies CATGGKTGLDSPLHF. The chain has TRBV6-6 and TRBJ1-6; 7 nucleotides align to TRBD1. Trimming cost V 10 bases and J 8 bases; bases outside gene matches: 14. Germline CDR1 is MNHNY and CDR2 is SVGAGI (reference sequence). This CDR3 is built from 15 residues.

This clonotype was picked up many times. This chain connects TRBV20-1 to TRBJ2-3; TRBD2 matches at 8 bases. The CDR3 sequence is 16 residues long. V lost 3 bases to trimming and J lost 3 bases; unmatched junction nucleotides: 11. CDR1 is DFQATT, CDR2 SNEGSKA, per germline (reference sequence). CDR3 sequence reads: CSARRGSGSRTDTQYF. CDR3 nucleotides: TGCAGTGCTAGGAGGGGGAGCGGGAGTAGGACAGATACGCAGTATTTT.

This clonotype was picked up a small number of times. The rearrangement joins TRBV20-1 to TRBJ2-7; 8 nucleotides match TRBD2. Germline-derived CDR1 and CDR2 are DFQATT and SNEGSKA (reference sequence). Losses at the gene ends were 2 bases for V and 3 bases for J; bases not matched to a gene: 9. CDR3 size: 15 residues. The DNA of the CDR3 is TGCAGTGCTAGACGTACAGGTAGCGGGGACTACGAGCAGTACTTC. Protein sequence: CSARRTGSGDYEQYF.

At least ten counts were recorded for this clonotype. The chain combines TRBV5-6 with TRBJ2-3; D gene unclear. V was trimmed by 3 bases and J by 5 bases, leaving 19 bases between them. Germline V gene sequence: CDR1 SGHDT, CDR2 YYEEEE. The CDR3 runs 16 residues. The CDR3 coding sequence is TGTGCCAGCAGCTCCCGGTTACTTTCTTCGGGAGATACGCAGTATTTT. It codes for CASSSRLLSSGDTQYF.

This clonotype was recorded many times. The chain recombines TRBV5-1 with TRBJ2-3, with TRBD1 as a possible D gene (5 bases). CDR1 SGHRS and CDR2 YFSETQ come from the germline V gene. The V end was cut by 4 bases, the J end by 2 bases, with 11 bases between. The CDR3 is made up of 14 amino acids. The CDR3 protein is CASSHRSPTDTQYF. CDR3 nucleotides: TGCGCCAGCAGCCACAGGAGCCCCACAGATACGCAGTATTTT.

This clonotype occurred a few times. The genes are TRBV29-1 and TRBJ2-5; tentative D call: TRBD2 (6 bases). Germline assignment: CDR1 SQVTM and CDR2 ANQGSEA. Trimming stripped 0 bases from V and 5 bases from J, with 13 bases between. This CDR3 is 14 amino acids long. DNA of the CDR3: TGCAGCGTTGAAGATGCGGGGATGGTGGAGACCCAGTACTTC. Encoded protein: CSVEDAGMVETQYF.

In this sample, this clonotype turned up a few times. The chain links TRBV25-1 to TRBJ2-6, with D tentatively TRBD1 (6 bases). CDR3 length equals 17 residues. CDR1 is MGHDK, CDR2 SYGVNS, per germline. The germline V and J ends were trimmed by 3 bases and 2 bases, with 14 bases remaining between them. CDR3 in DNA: TGTGCCAGCAGTGAGTTAACAGGGCGCCCTGGGGCCAACGTCCTGACTTTC. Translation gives CASSELTGRPGANVLTF.

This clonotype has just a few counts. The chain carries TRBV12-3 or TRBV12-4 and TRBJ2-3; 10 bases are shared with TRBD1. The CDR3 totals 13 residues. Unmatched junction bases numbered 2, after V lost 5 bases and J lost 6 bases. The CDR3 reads CASSMDRGDTQYF. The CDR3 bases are TGTGCCAGCAGTATGGACAGGGGGGATACGCAGTATTTT.

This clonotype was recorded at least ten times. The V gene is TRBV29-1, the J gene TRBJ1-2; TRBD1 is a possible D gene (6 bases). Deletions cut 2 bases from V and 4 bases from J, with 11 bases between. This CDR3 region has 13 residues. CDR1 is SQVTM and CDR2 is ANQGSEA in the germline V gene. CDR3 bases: TGCAGCGTTGAACAGGGGCTCGCCTATGGCTACACCTTC. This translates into CSVEQGLAYGYTF.

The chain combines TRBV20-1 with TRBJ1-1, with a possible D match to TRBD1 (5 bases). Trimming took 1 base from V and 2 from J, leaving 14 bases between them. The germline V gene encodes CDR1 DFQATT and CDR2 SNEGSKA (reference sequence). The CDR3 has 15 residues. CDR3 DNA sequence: TGCAGTGCTAGAGCGGTGGCCAGGGTCAACACTGAAGCTTTCTTT. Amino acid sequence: CSARAVARVNTEAFF.

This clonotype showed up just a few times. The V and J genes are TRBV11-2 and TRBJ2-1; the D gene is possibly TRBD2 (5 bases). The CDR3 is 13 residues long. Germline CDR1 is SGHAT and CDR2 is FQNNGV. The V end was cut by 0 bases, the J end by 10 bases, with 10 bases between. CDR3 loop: CASSLEDRGEQFF. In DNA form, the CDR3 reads TGTGCCAGCAGCTTAGAGGACCGAGGGGAGCAGTTCTTC.

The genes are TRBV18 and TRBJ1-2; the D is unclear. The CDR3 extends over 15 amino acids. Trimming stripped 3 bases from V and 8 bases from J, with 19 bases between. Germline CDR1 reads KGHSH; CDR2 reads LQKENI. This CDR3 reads CASSPPRATGPGYTF. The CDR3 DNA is TGTGCCAGCTCACCCCCTCGAGCTACCGGGCCGGGCTACACCTTC.

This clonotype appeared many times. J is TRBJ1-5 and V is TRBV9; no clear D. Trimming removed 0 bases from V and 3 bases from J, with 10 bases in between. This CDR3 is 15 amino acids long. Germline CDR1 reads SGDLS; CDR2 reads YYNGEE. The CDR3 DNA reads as TGTGCCAGCAGCGTAGACGGGTTCTTCAATCAGCCCCAGCATTTT. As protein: CASSVDGFFNQPQHF.

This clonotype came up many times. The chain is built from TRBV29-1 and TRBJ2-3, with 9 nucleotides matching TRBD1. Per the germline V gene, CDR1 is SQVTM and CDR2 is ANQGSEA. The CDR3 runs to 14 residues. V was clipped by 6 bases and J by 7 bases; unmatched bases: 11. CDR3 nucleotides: TGCAGCGTCAAACAGGGGGCCGATCGACATACGCAGTATTTT. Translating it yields CSVKQGADRHTQYF.